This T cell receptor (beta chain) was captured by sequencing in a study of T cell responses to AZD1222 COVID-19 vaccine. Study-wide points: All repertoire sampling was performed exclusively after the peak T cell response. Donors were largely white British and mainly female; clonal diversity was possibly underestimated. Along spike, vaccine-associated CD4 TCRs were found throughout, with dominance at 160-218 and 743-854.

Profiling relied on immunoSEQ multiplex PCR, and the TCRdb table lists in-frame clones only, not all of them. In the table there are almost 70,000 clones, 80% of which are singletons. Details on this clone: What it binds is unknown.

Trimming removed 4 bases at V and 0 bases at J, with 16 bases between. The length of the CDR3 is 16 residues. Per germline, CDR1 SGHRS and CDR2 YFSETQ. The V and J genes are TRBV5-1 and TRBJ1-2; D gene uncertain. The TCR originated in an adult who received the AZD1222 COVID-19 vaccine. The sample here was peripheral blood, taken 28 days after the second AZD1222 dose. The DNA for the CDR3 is TGCGCCAGCAGCCCGCTCAACCCCGGTCCTAACTATGGCTACACCTTC. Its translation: CASSPLNPGPNYGYTF.